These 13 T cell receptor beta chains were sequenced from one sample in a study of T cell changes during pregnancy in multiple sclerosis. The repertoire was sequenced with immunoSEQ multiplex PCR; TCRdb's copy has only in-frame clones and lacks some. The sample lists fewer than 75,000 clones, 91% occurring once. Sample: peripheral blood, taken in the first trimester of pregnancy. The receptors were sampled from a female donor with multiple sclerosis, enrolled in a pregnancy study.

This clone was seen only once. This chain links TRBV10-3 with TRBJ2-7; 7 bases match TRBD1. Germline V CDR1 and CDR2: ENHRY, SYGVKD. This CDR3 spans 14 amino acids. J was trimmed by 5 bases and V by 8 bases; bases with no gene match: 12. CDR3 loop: CAIREGGRAHEQYF. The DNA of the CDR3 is TGTGCCATCCGCGAAGGGGGCAGGGCCCACGAGCAGTACTTC.

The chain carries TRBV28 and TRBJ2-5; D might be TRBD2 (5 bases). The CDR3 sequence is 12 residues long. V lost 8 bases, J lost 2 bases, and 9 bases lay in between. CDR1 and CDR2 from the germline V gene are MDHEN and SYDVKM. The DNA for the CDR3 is TGTGCCAGCGGAAGCGGACAAGAGACCCAGTACTTC. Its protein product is CASGSGQETQYF.

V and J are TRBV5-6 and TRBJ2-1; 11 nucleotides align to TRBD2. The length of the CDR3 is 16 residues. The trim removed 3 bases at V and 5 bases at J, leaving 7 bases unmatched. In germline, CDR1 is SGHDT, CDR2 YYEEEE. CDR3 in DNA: TGTGCCAGCAGCTCCCCTAGCGGGGGGCGCGACAATGAGCAGTTCTTC. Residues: CASSSPSGGRDNEQFF.

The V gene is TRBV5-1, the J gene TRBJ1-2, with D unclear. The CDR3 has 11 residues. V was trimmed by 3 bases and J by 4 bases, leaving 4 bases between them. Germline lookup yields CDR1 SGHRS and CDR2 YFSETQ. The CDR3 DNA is TGCGCCAGCAGCTCCTTCTATGGCTACACCTTC. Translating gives CASSSFYGYTF.

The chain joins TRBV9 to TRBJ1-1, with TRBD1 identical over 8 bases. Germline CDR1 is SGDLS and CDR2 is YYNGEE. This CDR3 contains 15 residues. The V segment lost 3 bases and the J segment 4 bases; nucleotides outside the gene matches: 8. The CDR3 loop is CASSAMTGTGTEAFF. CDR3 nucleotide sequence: TGTGCCAGCAGCGCGATGACAGGGACAGGCACTGAAGCTTTCTTT. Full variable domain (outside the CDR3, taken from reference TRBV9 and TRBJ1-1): DSGVTQTPKHLITATGQRVTLRCSPRSGDLSVYWYQQSLDQGLQFLIQYYNGEERAKGNILERFSAQQFPDLHSELNLSSLELGDSALYFCASSAMTGTGTEAFFGQGTRLTVV.

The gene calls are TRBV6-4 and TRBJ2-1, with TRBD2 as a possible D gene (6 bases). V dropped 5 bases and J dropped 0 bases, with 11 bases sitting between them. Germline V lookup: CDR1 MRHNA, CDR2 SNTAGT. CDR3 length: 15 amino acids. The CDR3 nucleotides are TGTGCCAGCAGTCTAGACGGGGGCTCCTACAATGAGCAGTTCTTC. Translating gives CASSLDGGSYNEQFF.

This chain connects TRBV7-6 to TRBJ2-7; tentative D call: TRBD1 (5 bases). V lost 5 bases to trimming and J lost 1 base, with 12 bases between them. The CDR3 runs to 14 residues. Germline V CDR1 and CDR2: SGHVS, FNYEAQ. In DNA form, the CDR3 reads TGTGCCAGCAGCCCCCGGACACCATCCTACGAGCAGTACTTC. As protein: CASSPRTPSYEQYF.

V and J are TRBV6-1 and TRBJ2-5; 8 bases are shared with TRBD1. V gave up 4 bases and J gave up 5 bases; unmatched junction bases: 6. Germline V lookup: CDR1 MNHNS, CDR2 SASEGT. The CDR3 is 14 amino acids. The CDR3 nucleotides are TGTGCCAGCAGTGGCCAGGGGGCACGGGAGACCCAGTACTTC. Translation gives CASSGQGARETQYF.

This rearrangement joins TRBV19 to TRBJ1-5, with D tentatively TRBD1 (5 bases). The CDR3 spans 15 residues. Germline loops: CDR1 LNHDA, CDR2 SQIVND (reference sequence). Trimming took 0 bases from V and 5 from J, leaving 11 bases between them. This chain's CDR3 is CASSIEDMEHQPQHF. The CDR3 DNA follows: TGTGCCAGTAGTATAGAGGACATGGAACATCAGCCCCAGCATTTT. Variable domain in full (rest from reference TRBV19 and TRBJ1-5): DGGITQSPKYLFRKEGQNVTLSCEQNLNHDAMYWYRQDPGQGLRLIYYSQIVNDFQKGDIAEGYSVSREKKESFPLTVTSAQKNPTAFYLCASSIEDMEHQPQHFGDGTRLSIL.

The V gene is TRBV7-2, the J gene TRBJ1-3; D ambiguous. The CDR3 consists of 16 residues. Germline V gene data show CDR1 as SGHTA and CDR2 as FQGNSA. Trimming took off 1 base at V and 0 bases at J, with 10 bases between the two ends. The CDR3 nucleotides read TGTGCCAGCAGCTTAGGGCCGCCAGGCTCTGGAAACACCATATATTTT. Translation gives CASSLGPPGSGNTIYF.

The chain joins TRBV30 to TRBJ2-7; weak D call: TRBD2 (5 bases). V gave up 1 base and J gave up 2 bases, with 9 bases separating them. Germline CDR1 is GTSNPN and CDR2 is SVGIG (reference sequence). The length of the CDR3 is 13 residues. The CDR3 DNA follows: TGTGCCTGGAGTGGGACTCTTCCCTACGAGCAGTACTTC. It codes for CAWSGTLPYEQYF.

The CDR3 here is CASSQSGLDASYEQYF. The DNA of the CDR3 is TGTGCCAGCAGCCAGTCGGGACTCGATGCGTCCTACGAGCAGTACTTC. This chain connects TRBV14 to TRBJ2-7; TRBD2 might be the D (6 bases). Trimming took off 3 bases at V and 1 base at J, with 16 bases between the two ends. The CDR3 length is 16 residues. Germline V lookup: CDR1 SGHDN, CDR2 FVKESK.

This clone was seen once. CDR3 amino acids: CASSPTGGGYGYTF. In DNA, the CDR3 is TGTGCCAGCAGTCCCACAGGGGGTGGCTATGGCTACACCTTC. The chain employs TRBV27 and TRBJ1-2; 8 positions match TRBD1. The CDR3 sequence is 14 residues long. The V and J ends lost 5 bases and 4 bases, in that order; junction bases with no gene match: 6. Per the germline V gene, CDR1 is MNHEY and CDR2 is SMNVEV (reference sequence).